This T cell receptor beta chain was sequenced during a study of blood T cell repertoires in COVID-19. Study details: In each case, the material was cDNA or gDNA derived from T cells, B-cell-depleted T cells, or PBMCs.

Original processing notes: Reference gene primer amplification in the assay estimated nucleated cell counts. Clones were read by immunoSEQ multiplex PCR, and TCRdb kept only the in-frame ones, dropping some. D and trimming come from the DNA, and the V and J calls and clone size come from that table. Of around 53,000 clones detected, 60% to 80% appear once; the ten largest clones hold around 43%. Only one count was recorded for this clone. CDR1 is SGHRS, CDR2 YFSETQ, per germline. V gave up 4 bases and J gave up 4 bases; unmatched junction bases: 6. This CDR3 has 17 amino acids. The sequenced sample consisted of peripheral blood. The source is a man between 65 and 85 years old with active or convalescent COVID-19. The chain combines TRBV5-1 with TRBJ2-1, with 15 nucleotides matching TRBD2. CDR3 region: CASSPLGTSGGYNEQFF. DNA of the CDR3: TGCGCCAGCAGCCCCCTAGGGACTAGCGGGGGGTACAATGAGCAGTTCTTC.